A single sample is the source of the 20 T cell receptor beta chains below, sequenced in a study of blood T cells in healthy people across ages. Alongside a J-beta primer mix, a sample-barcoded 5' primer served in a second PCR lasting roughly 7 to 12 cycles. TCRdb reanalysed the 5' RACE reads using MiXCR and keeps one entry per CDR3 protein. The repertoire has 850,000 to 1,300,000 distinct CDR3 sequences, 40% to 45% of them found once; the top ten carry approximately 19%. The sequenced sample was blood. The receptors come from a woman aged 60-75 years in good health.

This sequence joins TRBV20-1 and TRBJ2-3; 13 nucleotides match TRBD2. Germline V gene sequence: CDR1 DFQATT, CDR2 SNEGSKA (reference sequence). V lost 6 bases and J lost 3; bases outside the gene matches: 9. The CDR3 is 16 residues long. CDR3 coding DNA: TGCAGTGCGGACCCAGTGACTAGCGGGAGGACAGATACGCAGTATTTT. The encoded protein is CSADPVTSGRTDTQYF.

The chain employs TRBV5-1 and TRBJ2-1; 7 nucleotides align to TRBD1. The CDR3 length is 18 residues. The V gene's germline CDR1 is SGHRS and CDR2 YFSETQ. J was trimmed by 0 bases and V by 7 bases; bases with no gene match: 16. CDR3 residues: CASSSWTGLTSSYNEQFF. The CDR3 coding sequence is TGCGCCAGCTCCAGTTGGACAGGCCTTACCAGCTCCTACAATGAGCAGTTCTTC.

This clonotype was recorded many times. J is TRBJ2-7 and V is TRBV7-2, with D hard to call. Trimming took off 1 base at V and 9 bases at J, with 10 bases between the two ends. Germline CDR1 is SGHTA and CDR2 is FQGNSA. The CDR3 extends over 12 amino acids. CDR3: CASSLDRGGQYF. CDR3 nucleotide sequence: TGTGCCAGCAGCTTAGATAGAGGTGGGCAGTACTTC.

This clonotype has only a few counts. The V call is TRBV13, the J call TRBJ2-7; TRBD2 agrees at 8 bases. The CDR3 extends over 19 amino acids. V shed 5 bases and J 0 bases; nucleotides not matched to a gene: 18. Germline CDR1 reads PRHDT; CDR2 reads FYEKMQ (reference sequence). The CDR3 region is CASSPKRERGSGSSYEQYF. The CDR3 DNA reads TGTGCCAGCAGCCCGAAGCGGGAGCGTGGGAGTGGGAGCTCCTACGAGCAGTACTTC.

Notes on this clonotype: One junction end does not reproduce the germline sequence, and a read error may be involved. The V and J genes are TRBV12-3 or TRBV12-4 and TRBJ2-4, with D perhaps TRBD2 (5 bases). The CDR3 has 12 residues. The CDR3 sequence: CASRGAKSIQYF. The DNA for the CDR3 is TGTGCCAGCAGGGGAGCCAAAAGCATTCAGTACTTC.

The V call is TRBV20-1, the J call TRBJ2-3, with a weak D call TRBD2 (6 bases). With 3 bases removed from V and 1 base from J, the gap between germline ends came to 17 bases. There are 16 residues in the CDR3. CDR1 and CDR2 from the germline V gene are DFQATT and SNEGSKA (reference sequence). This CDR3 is CSASGQLAVGTDTQYF. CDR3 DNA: TGCAGTGCTAGTGGTCAACTAGCAGTCGGCACAGATACGCAGTATTTT.

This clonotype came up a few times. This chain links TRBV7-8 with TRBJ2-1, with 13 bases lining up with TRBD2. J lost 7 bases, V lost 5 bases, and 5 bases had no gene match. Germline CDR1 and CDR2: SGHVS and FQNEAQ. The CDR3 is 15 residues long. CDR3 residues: CASSGLAGDSNEQFF. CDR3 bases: TGTGCCAGCAGCGGACTAGCGGGAGATTCAAATGAGCAGTTCTTC.

The CDR3 nucleotides read TGTGCCAGCTCAGATGCGGTATTAGCCAAAAACATTCAGTACTTC. It specifies CASSDAVLAKNIQYF. The chain joins TRBV18 to TRBJ2-4; no reliable D call. This CDR3 contains 15 residues. The germline CDR1 and CDR2 sequences are KGHSH and LQKENI. Trimming cost V 5 bases and J 0 bases, with 11 bases left between them.

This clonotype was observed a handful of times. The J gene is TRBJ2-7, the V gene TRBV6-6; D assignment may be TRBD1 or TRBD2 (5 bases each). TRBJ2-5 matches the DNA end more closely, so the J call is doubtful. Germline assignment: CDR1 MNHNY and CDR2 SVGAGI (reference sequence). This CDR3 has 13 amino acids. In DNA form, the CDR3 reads TGTGCCAGCACTCCCGAGGCAGGGAGGACCCAGTACTTC. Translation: CASTPEAGRTQYF.

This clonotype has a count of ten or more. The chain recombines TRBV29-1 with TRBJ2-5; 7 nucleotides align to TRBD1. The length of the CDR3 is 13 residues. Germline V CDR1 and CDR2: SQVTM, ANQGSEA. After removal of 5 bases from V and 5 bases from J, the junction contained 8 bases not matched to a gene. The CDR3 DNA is TGCAGCGTTCTGAGGGGGCGACGGGAGACCCAGTACTTC. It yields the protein CSVLRGRRETQYF. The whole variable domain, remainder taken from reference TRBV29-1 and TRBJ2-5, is SAVISQKPSRDICQRGTSLTIQCQVDSQVTMMFWYRQQPGQSLTLIATANQGSEATYESGFVIDKFPISRPNLTFSTLTVSNMSPEDSSIYLCSVLRGRRETQYFGPGTRLLVL.

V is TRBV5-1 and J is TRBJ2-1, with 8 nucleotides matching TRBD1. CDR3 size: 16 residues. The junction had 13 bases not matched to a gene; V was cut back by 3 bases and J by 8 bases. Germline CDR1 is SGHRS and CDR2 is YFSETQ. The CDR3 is CASSSSPQGVRDEQFF. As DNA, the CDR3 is TGCGCCAGCAGCTCCTCCCCACAGGGGGTCAGGGATGAGCAGTTCTTC.

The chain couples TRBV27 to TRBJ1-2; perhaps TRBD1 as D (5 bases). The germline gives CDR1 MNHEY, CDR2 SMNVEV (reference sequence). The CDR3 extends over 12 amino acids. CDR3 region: CASGREDYGYTF. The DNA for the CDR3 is TGTGCATCCGGCAGGGAAGACTATGGCTACACCTTC.

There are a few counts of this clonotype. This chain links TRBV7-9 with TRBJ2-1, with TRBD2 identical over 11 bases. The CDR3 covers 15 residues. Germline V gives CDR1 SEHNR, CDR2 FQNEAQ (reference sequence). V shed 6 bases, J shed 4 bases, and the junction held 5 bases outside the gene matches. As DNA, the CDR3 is TGTGCCAGCAGGACCGGGACTAGCGGATACAATGAGCAGTTCTTC. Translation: CASRTGTSGYNEQFF.

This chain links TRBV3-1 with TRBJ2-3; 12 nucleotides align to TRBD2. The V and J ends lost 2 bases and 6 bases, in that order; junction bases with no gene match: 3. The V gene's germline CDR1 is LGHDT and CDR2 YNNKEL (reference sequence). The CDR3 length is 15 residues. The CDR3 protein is CASSQTSGRCDTQYF. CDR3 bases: TGTGCCAGCAGCCAAACTAGCGGGAGGTGTGATACGCAGTATTTT.

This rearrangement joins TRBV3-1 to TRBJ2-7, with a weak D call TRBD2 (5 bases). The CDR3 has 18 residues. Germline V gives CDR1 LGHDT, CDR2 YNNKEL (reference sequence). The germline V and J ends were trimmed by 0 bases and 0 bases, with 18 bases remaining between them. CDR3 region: CASSQDSARGRSSYEQYF. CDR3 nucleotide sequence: TGTGCCAGCAGCCAAGATTCCGCTCGGGGAAGATCCTCCTACGAGCAGTACTTC.

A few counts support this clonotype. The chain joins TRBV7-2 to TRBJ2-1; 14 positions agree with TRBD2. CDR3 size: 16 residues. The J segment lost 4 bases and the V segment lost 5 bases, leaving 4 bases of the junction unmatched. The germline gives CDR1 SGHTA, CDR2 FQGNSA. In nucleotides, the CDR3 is TGTGCCAGCAGCGGAGGGACTAGCGGGAGTTACAATGAGCAGTTCTTC. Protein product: CASSGGTSGSYNEQFF.

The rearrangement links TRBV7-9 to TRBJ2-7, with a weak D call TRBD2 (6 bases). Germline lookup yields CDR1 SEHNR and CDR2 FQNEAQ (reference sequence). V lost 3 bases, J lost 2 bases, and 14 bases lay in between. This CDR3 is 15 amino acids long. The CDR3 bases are TGTGCCAGCAGCTTTATTGGCCGGGAGACCTACGAGCAGTACTTC. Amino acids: CASSFIGRETYEQYF.

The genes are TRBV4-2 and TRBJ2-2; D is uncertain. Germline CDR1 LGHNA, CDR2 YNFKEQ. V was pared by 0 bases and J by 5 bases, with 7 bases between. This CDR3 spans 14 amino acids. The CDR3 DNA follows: TGTGCCAGCAGCCAAGATCTTCAGACCGGGGAGCTGTTTTTT. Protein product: CASSQDLQTGELFF.

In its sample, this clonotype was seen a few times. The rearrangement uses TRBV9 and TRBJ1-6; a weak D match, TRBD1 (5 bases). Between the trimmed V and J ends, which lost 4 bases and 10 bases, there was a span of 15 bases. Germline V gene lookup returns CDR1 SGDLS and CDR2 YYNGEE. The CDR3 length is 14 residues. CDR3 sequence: CASSQRQGNSPLHF. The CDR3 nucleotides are TGTGCCAGCAGCCAGCGGCAGGGAAACTCACCCCTCCACTTT.

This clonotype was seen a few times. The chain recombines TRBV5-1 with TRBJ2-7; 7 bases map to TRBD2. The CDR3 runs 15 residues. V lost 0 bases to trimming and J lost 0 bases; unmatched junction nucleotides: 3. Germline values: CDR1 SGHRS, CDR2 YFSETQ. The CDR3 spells CASSLVVAGSYEQYF. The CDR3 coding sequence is TGCGCCAGCAGCTTGGTGGTAGCGGGCTCCTACGAGCAGTACTTC.